The 17 T cell receptor beta chains presented below share a single source sample, sequenced in a study of CD8 T cells in ankylosing spondylitis. TCRdb reprocessed the 5' RACE reads via MiXCR and lists one record per CDR3 protein. The sample has a few hundred thousand distinct CDR3 sequences; about 11% are singletons. Sequencing input: blood, either unsorted or a sorted T cell fraction (not recorded which). The source of these receptors is a male donor with ankylosing spondylitis or in good health (not recorded which).

There are many counts of this clonotype. The chain recombines TRBV5-1 with TRBJ2-7, with D hard to call. The germline gives CDR1 SGHRS, CDR2 YFSETQ. V was pared by 0 bases and J by 0 bases, with 7 bases between. The CDR3 totals 14 residues. The CDR3 nucleotides read TGCGCCAGCAGCTTGGTAGATAACTCCTACGAGCAGTACTTC. Its translation: CASSLVDNSYEQYF.

The chain recombines TRBV6-6 with TRBJ2-5; a possible D gene is TRBD2 (7 bases). Germline V lookup: CDR1 MNHNY, CDR2 SVGAGI (reference sequence). There are 11 residues in the CDR3. V lost 11 bases and J 5 bases, leaving 12 bases between the germline ends. CDR3 coding DNA: TGTGCCGGGGGGGCGGAGGAGACCCAGTACTTC. Translated: CAGGAEETQYF.

This clonotype was picked up many times. V gene TRBV7-3 combines with J gene TRBJ2-5, with TRBD2 identical over 8 bases. Looked up from germline, CDR1 is SGHTA and CDR2 is FQGTGA. CDR3 length equals 15 residues. After removal of 5 bases from V and 3 bases from J, the junction contained 8 bases not matched to a gene. CDR3 in amino acids: CASSDRGGSKETQYF. Written as DNA, the CDR3 is TGTGCCAGCAGCGATCGCGGGGGGTCCAAAGAGACCCAGTACTTC.

The chain employs TRBV4-2 and TRBJ2-1, with 9 positions matching TRBD1. CDR1 and CDR2 (germline): LGHNA, YNFKEQ. This CDR3 has 15 residues. Trimming cost V 2 bases and J 7 bases; bases outside gene matches: 6. DNA of the CDR3: TGTGCCAGCAGCCAACCGGGACAGGGTCGGAATGAGCAGTTCTTC. This translates into CASSQPGQGRNEQFF.

The rearrangement links TRBV5-1 to TRBJ1-4, with D unresolved. Trimming removed 0 bases from V and 10 bases from J, with 10 bases in between. The CDR3 is 13 residues long. CDR1 and CDR2 from the germline V gene are SGHRS and YFSETQ. The DNA for the CDR3 is TGCGCCAGCAGCTTGGAGACGGCCGGAAAACTGTTTTTT. Its translation: CASSLETAGKLFF. The full variable domain, completed using reference TRBV5-1 and TRBJ1-4, is KAGVTQTPRYLIKTRGQQVTLSCSPISGHRSVSWYQQTPGQGLQFLFEYFSETQRNKGNFPGRFSGRQFSNSRSEMNVSTLELGDSALYLCASSLETAGKLFFGSGTQLSVL.

There are many counts of this clonotype. J is TRBJ2-1 and V is TRBV5-4, with unresolved D. Germline CDR1 and CDR2: SGHNT and YYREEE (reference sequence). V was clipped by 0 bases and J by 5 bases, with 12 bases between them. CDR3 size: 15 residues. CDR3 amino acids: CASSLVDPYDNEQFF. DNA for the CDR3: TGTGCCAGCAGCTTGGTGGATCCATATGACAATGAGCAGTTCTTC.

Ten or more counts support this clonotype. This chain uses TRBV5-1 with TRBJ2-3; the D call may be TRBD1 or TRBD2 (5 bases each). The germline V and J ends were trimmed by 0 bases and 2 bases, with 13 bases remaining between them. The CDR3 has 16 amino acids. CDR1 is SGHRS, CDR2 YFSETQ, per germline. The DNA of the CDR3 is TGCGCCAGCAGCTTGGAACCGGGACCCCACACAGATACGCAGTATTTT. It specifies CASSLEPGPHTDTQYF.

This clonotype came up many times. V gene TRBV12-3 or TRBV12-4 combines with J gene TRBJ2-5; D might be TRBD1 (6 bases). V was trimmed by 5 bases and J by 5 bases, leaving 15 bases between them. The CDR3 sequence is 14 residues long. DNA for the CDR3: TGTGCCAGCAGTCCCACAGGGAATGAGGAGACCCAGTACTTC. It specifies CASSPTGNEETQYF.

The V call is TRBV6-1, the J call TRBJ2-7, with 9 bases matching TRBD2. Looked up from germline, CDR1 is MNHNS and CDR2 is SASEGT. Trimming cost V 3 bases and J 2 bases; bases outside gene matches: 8. The CDR3 is 16 residues long. CDR3 in amino acids: CASSDVAGGLTYEQYF. CDR3 DNA: TGTGCCAGCAGTGATGTGGCGGGGGGGCTTACCTACGAGCAGTACTTC.

This clonotype was picked up many times. CDR3 sequence (DNA): TGCGCCAGCAGCTTCGGACGTGGGGAGACCCAGTACTTC. This encodes CASSFGRGETQYF. The V call is TRBV5-1, the J call TRBJ2-5, with no clear D. CDR1 and CDR2 (germline): SGHRS, YFSETQ. There are 13 residues in the CDR3. Trimming cost V 2 bases and J 5 bases, with 10 bases left between them.

The chain links TRBV21-1 to TRBJ2-7; TRBD1 is taken as the D call from the table, unchecked against the DNA. TRBV21-1 is tagged as a pseudogene. This CDR3 has 19 amino acids. CDR3 residues: CASSKVVSDRAKDFYEQYF. CDR3 coding DNA: TGTGCCAGCAGCAAAGTAGTTAGCGACAGGGCTAAGGATTTCTACGAGCAGTACTTC.

This clonotype was found a few times. The chain carries TRBV5-1 and TRBJ2-1, with TRBD1 identical over 9 bases. Per germline, CDR1 SGHRS and CDR2 YFSETQ. V lost 7 bases to trimming and J lost 6 bases; unmatched junction nucleotides: 5. The CDR3 sequence is 13 residues long. DNA for the CDR3: TGCGCCAGCCTTAGGACAGGGGCCAATGAGCAGTTCTTC. Translation: CASLRTGANEQFF.

This clonotype was observed at least ten times. This chain links TRBV19 with TRBJ1-2; D remains unclear. The CDR3 consists of 14 residues. The ends were cut back, 8 bases at V and 5 bases at J, with 18 bases in the middle. The V gene's germline CDR1 is LNHDA and CDR2 SQIVND (reference sequence). DNA of the CDR3: TGTGCCAGTGCTCGCTCAACGGGGAAGTATGGCTACACCTTC. Encoded protein: CASARSTGKYGYTF. Looking up the rest from reference TRBV19 and TRBJ1-2 gives the full variable domain: DGGITQSPKYLFRKEGQNVTLSCEQNLNHDAMYWYRQDPGQGLRLIYYSQIVNDFQKGDIAEGYSVSREKKESFPLTVTSAQKNPTAFYLCASARSTGKYGYTFGSGTRLTVV.

The table lists this clonotype with many counts. The gene calls are TRBV20-1 and TRBJ2-3; 8 bases are a match to TRBD2. The CDR3 sequence is 18 residues long. With 6 bases clipped from V and 1 base from J, the junction kept 18 bases outside the gene matches. Germline V gene lookup returns CDR1 DFQATT and CDR2 SNEGSKA (reference sequence). The CDR3: CSANIRGGGGLGTDTQYF. The DNA for the CDR3 is TGCAGTGCCAATATCAGGGGCGGCGGGGGGTTGGGCACAGATACGCAGTATTTT.

This clonotype has at least ten counts. The genes are TRBV12-3 or TRBV12-4 and TRBJ1-4; D possibly corresponds to TRBD1 (5 bases). Trimming removed 4 bases at V and 1 base at J, with 10 bases between. This CDR3 is built from 15 residues. The CDR3 bases are TGTGCCAGCAGTTCTCGGGGGGAAACTAATGAAAAACTGTTTTTT. Translated: CASSSRGETNEKLFF.

This clonotype has a handful of counts. This chain joins TRBV20-1 and TRBJ1-1; possibly TRBD1 for D (5 bases). CDR1 and CDR2 (germline): DFQATT, SNEGSKA (reference sequence). The CDR3 sequence is 13 residues long. V lost 1 base and J lost 5, with 11 bases in between. The CDR3 loop is CSARARALTEAFF. The CDR3 nucleotides are TGCAGTGCTAGAGCCAGGGCTCTTACTGAAGCTTTCTTT.

This clonotype was recorded many times. The chain uses TRBV13 and TRBJ2-1; 8 bases align to TRBD2. V lost 5 bases and J lost 4; bases outside the gene matches: 7. CDR3 length equals 15 residues. Germline assignment: CDR1 PRHDT and CDR2 FYEKMQ (reference sequence). The DNA of the CDR3 is TGTGCCAGCAGCAACGCGGGGGGCCGTTACAATGAGCAGTTCTTC. Its translation is CASSNAGGRYNEQFF.